Following are 21 T cell receptor beta chains from one sample sequenced in a study of T cells in Graves' hyperthyroidism and ophthalmopathy. TCR beta CDR3 region amplification was performed from RNA transcripts. First-round RT-PCR with HTBI primers amplified the TCR CDR3 region. TCRdb reprocessed the multiplex PCR reads via MiXCR and lists one record per CDR3 protein. Altogether a few hundred thousand distinct CDR3 sequences are present, under 25% being singletons, with the ten largest covering around 27%. The sample consisted of blood. The origin of the receptors is a man between 18 and 29 years old with Graves' hyperthyroidism.

V gene TRBV28 combines with J gene TRBJ2-5, with 9 bases aligning to TRBD2. The J segment lost 5 bases and the V segment lost 2 bases, leaving 6 bases of the junction unmatched. There are 15 residues in the CDR3. Germline V gene lookup returns CDR1 MDHEN and CDR2 SYDVKM. This CDR3 reads CASSLGLAGWETQYF. The CDR3 nucleotides are TGTGCCAGCAGTTTAGGGCTAGCGGGATGGGAGACCCAGTACTTC. The whole variable domain, filled in from reference TRBV28 and TRBJ2-5, reads DVKVTQSSRYLVKRTGEKVFLECVQDMDHENMFWYRQDPGLGLRLIYFSYDVKMKEKGDIPEGYSVSREKKERFSLILESASTNQTSMYLCASSLGLAGWETQYFGPGTRLLVL.

The V call is TRBV7-2, the J call TRBJ1-1; D remains unclear. The V gene lost 3 bases and the J gene lost 5 bases, with 10 bases spanning the gap. The CDR3 consists of 13 residues. The germline V gene has CDR1 SGHTA and CDR2 FQGNSA. The CDR3 coding sequence is TGTGCCAGCAGCTTTCAAACCCTAACTGAAGCTTTCTTT. It is translated as CASSFQTLTEAFF. Variable domain in full (rest from reference TRBV7-2 and TRBJ1-1): GAGVSQSPSNKVTEKGKDVELRCDPISGHTALYWYRQSLGQGLEFLIYFQGNSAPDKSGLPSDRFSAERTGGSVSTLTIQRTQQEDSAVYLCASSFQTLTEAFFGQGTRLTVV.

This clonotype was observed at least ten times. V gene TRBV11-2 combines with J gene TRBJ2-5; D unclear. Deletions cut 4 bases from V and 5 bases from J, with 5 bases between. Germline V gene sequence: CDR1 SGHAT, CDR2 FQNNGV. The CDR3 has 11 amino acids. CDR3 DNA sequence: TGTGCCAGCAGCTCCATGGAGACCCAGTACTTC. Residues: CASSSMETQYF.

The chain recombines TRBV2 with TRBJ2-7; 9 nucleotides line up with TRBD2. Germline V gene sequence: CDR1 SNHLY, CDR2 FYNNEI. This CDR3 contains 15 residues. With 1 base clipped from V and 2 bases from J, the junction kept 3 bases outside the gene matches. CDR3 sequence reads: CASSEEASGTYEQYF. The CDR3 region has the DNA TGTGCCAGCAGTGAAGAGGCTAGCGGGACCTACGAGCAGTACTTC.

This clonotype was picked up a small number of times. This CDR3 is CSARDRRERGGSETQYF. The CDR3 region has the DNA TGCAGTGCTAGAGATCGGAGAGAACGGGGGGGCTCAGAGACCCAGTACTTC. V is TRBV20-1 and J is TRBJ2-5, with 8 bases lining up with TRBD2. Germline assignment: CDR1 DFQATT and CDR2 SNEGSKA (reference sequence). V trimming: 0 bases; J trimming: 4 bases; junction bases outside the gene matches: 13. The CDR3 is 17 residues long.

This clonotype occurred many times. V is TRBV18 and J is TRBJ2-7; 9 nucleotides match TRBD1. The CDR3 loop spans 14 amino acids. The junction had 8 bases not matched to a gene; V was cut back by 8 bases and J by 3 bases. The germline CDR1 and CDR2 sequences are KGHSH and LQKENI. The CDR3 coding sequence is TGTGCCAGCAGTCCCGGGACAGGGCTCTACGAGCAGTACTTC. Translating it yields CASSPGTGLYEQYF.

The chain recombines TRBV20-1 with TRBJ2-5; no clear D. Germline-derived CDR1 and CDR2 are DFQATT and SNEGSKA (reference sequence). The CDR3 is 14 amino acids. V lost 5 bases and J 5 bases, leaving 18 bases between the germline ends. DNA for the CDR3: TGCAGTGCTGCGGTACCGGGCGGTCAGGAGACCCAGTACTTC. As protein: CSAAVPGGQETQYF.

This clonotype was seen ten or more times. The chain combines TRBV7-8 with TRBJ1-5, with a weak D call TRBD1 (6 bases). Deletions cut 1 base from V and 8 bases from J, with 24 bases between. This CDR3 comprises 18 residues. CDR1 and CDR2 (germline): SGHVS, FQNEAQ. CDR3 in DNA: TGTGCCAGCAGCTTAGGGTATAGGGACACGGGTCTTAGGGAGCCCCAGCATTTT. This gives the protein CASSLGYRDTGLREPQHF.

J is TRBJ1-1 and V is TRBV24-1; D call uncertain. Trimming removed 5 bases from V and 2 bases from J, with 8 bases in between. CDR1 is KGHDR, CDR2 SFDVKD, per germline. This CDR3 is built from 13 residues. The CDR3 DNA reads TGTGCCACCAGTGGATCAGAAAACACTGAAGCTTTCTTT. It is translated as CATSGSENTEAFF.

This chain links TRBV13 with TRBJ1-1, with D possibly TRBD1 on 5 matching bases. Trimming left V 5 bases short and J 6 bases short, with 13 bases between. Germline CDR1 reads PRHDT; CDR2 reads FYEKMQ (reference sequence). CDR3 length equals 13 residues. Here the CDR3 reads CASSTGTSPEAFF. The CDR3 DNA is TGTGCCAGCAGCACCGGGACCTCCCCTGAAGCTTTCTTT.

This sequence joins TRBV30 and TRBJ1-6; 9 bases line up with TRBD1. The CDR3 has 14 residues. V dropped 2 bases and J dropped 7; count of bases not matched to a gene: 3. The germline V gene has CDR1 GTSNPN and CDR2 SVGIG (reference sequence). The CDR3 sequence: CAWSIGTGNSPLHF. The CDR3, as DNA: TGTGCCTGGAGTATAGGGACAGGGAATTCACCCCTCCACTTT.

The rearrangement links TRBV12-3 or TRBV12-4 to TRBJ1-1; D remains ambiguous. The CDR3 consists of 15 residues. The V gene lost 9 bases and the J gene lost 1 base, with 18 bases spanning the gap. CDR3 bases: TGTGCCAGTCAAACTGGCCCCGGACGGAACACTGAAGCTTTCTTT. It is translated as CASQTGPGRNTEAFF.

In its sample, this clonotype was seen a few times. V gene TRBV9 combines with J gene TRBJ1-2; no clear D. The CDR3 is 12 amino acids. Germline CDR1 reads SGDLS; CDR2 reads YYNGEE. V shed 3 bases and J shed 5 bases, with 8 bases lying between them. In DNA, the CDR3 is TGTGCCAGCAGCGAGGACGGTTATGGCTACACCTTC. It encodes CASSEDGYGYTF.

Ten or more counts support this clonotype. The J gene is TRBJ2-2, the V gene TRBV27, with D tentatively TRBD2 (5 bases). This CDR3 has 14 residues. Germline loops: CDR1 MNHEY, CDR2 SMNVEV (reference sequence). Trimming took 6 bases from V and 6 from J, leaving 14 bases between them. CDR3 in amino acids: CASSLRLEAGELFF. The CDR3 nucleotides read TGTGCCAGCAGCCTAAGGCTGGAGGCCGGGGAGCTGTTTTTT.

This clonotype was recorded a few times. The rearrangement uses TRBV5-1 and TRBJ2-3, with a tentative D call TRBD2 (6 bases). The germline V gene has CDR1 SGHRS and CDR2 YFSETQ. The CDR3 extends over 16 amino acids. V was trimmed by 5 bases and J by 0 bases, leaving 16 bases between them. The DNA of the CDR3 is TGCGCCAGCAGAACGGGCGGGGTAACTAGCACAGATACGCAGTATTTT. It encodes CASRTGGVTSTDTQYF.

The chain has TRBV20-1 and TRBJ2-5, with D perhaps matching TRBD2 (5 bases). Germline values: CDR1 DFQATT, CDR2 SNEGSKA (reference sequence). The CDR3 has 13 amino acids. V lost 1 base and J 2 bases, leaving 8 bases between the germline ends. CDR3 coding DNA: TGCAGTGCTAGAGGTCCGGGGCAAGAGACCCAGTACTTC. Translating gives CSARGPGQETQYF.

This clonotype was found many times. The DNA for the CDR3 is TGTGCCAGCAGGGCCAGCGGGGAACGGCAGTACTTC. Encoded protein: CASRASGERQYF. The rearrangement uses TRBV11-2 and TRBJ2-7, with TRBD2 matching 7 bases. There are 12 residues in the CDR3. J gave up 9 bases and V 6 bases, and 8 bases lay outside the gene matches. CDR1 and CDR2 (germline): SGHAT, FQNNGV. The variable domain in full, with the rest retrieved from reference TRBV11-2 and TRBJ2-7, is EAGVAQSPRYKIIEKRQSVAFWCNPISGHATLYWYQQILGQGPKLLIQFQNNGVVDDSQLPKDRFSAERLKGVDSTLKIQPAKLEDSAVYLCASRASGERQYFGPGTRLTVT.

In this sample, this clonotype turned up many times. The CDR3 loop is CSALPSGGTQYF. The CDR3 nucleotides are TGCAGTGCACTCCCTAGCGGGGGGACCCAGTACTTC. The chain recombines TRBV20-1 with TRBJ2-5, with TRBD2 matching 10 bases. The CDR3 contains 12 residues. In germline, CDR1 is DFQATT, CDR2 SNEGSKA (reference sequence). Germline trimming cut 6 bases from V and 7 bases from J; bases unmatched to any gene: 5.

This clonotype has a handful of counts. The chain carries TRBV27 and TRBJ2-7; TRBD1 might be the D (5 bases). Germline V lookup: CDR1 MNHEY, CDR2 SMNVEV (reference sequence). The V end was cut by 0 bases, the J end by 6 bases, with 12 bases between. This CDR3 spans 14 amino acids. CDR3 protein: CASSLSGARSEQYF. In DNA, the CDR3 is TGTGCCAGCAGTTTATCTGGGGCCCGTTCCGAGCAGTACTTC.

The rearrangement joins TRBV29-1 to TRBJ1-5; 7 bases align to TRBD1. Germline values: CDR1 SQVTM, CDR2 ANQGSEA. The CDR3 is made up of 13 amino acids. V lost 7 bases to trimming and J lost 5 bases; unmatched junction nucleotides: 8. CDR3 protein: CSARTGPDQPQHF. The DNA for the CDR3 is TGCAGCGCCCGGACAGGTCCTGATCAGCCCCAGCATTTT. Filled out from reference TRBV29-1 and TRBJ1-5, the complete variable domain reads SAVISQKPSRDICQRGTSLTIQCQVDSQVTMMFWYRQQPGQSLTLIATANQGSEATYESGFVIDKFPISRPNLTFSTLTVSNMSPEDSSIYLCSARTGPDQPQHFGDGTRLSIL.

CDR3 DNA sequence: TGTGCCAGCAGTTCCCAAGTCAACAGTTTCTCATATGGCTACACCTTC. Protein sequence: CASSSQVNSFSYGYTF. The chain links TRBV6-5 to TRBJ1-2, with D unclear. The CDR3 is 16 amino acids. The germline CDR1 and CDR2 sequences are MNHEY and SVGAGI. The V end lost 4 bases, the J end lost 5 bases, and 20 bases lay between the germline ends.